Listed below are T cell receptor beta chains from one sample, sequenced in a study of early T cells in non-severe SARS-CoV-2 infection. TCRdb redid the calling of the 5' RACE reads with MiXCR, one entry per CDR3 protein. The table shows around 50,000 distinct CDR3 sequences, with over 9.5% occurring only once. Specimen: whole blood. The receptors shown here come from an adult who was a healthcare worker with PCR-confirmed SARS-CoV-2 infection or an uninfected control (not recorded which). The CDR3 runs from the conserved cysteine through the conserved F or W. A D gene is named only where the DNA matches it firmly. Only some rows state a clone size, as once, few, many or a class for expanded clones.

clone_size | j_call | d_call | v_call | cdr3_nt | cdr3_aa
few | TRBJ1-1 | . | TRBV6-1 | TGTGCCAGCAGGCTCAGGGGAGACACTGAAGCTTTCTTT | CASRLRGDTEAFF
many | TRBJ2-2 | . | TRBV12-2 | TGTGCAAGTCGCCTTGAGGCGATTAAAGGGAACACCGGGGAGCTGTTTTTT | CASRLEAIKGNTGELFF
. | TRBJ2-1 | TRBD2 | TRBV14 | TGTGCCAGCAGCCAACTTGCGGGGGGAAACAATGAGCAGTTCTTC | CASSQLAGGNNEQFF
many | TRBJ1-5 | TRBD1 | TRBV6-6 | TGTGCCAGCAGTTATGACAGGGCGAATCAGCCCCAGCATTTT | CASSYDRANQPQHF
. | TRBJ1-2 | . | TRBV29-1 | TGCAGCGTTTGGCAACTCGATGGCTACACCTTC | CSVWQLDGYTF
. | TRBJ1-1 | . | TRBV5-1 | TGCGCCAGCAGCTTGGGGATAGACACTTACACTGAAGCTTTCTTT | CASSLGIDTYTEAFF
many | TRBJ1-1 | TRBD1 | TRBV6-6 | TGTGCCAGCACCAGGACAGGGGGCGGTGAAGCTTTCTTT | CASTRTGGGEAFF
few | TRBJ2-5 | TRBD2 | TRBV5-1 | TGCGCCAGCAGCTTGGGGGGACTAGCGGGCCAAGAGACCCAGTACTTC | CASSLGGLAGQETQYF
few | TRBJ2-3 | . | TRBV6-5 | TGTGCCAGCAGAAGAACAGGGAGTCGCACAGATACGCAGTATTTT | CASRRTGSRTDTQYF
many | TRBJ2-7 | TRBD2 | TRBV6-6 | TGTGCCAGCAGTTACCCTCTAGCGGGAGCCGAGCAGTACTTC | CASSYPLAGAEQYF
many | TRBJ1-6 | TRBD1 | TRBV20-1 | TGCAGTGCTCCGGACAGGGGAGGGGGTAATTCACCCCTCCACTTT | CSAPDRGGGNSPLHF
many | TRBJ2-7 | TRBD2 | TRBV27 | TGTGCCAGCGGTCGTCTAACCCGGGAGGGCCACGAGCAGTACTTC | CASGRLTREGHEQYF
. | TRBJ2-7 | TRBD2 | TRBV2 | TGTGCCAGCAGCCCTAGCGGGGGGCCCTACGAGCAGTACTTC | CASSPSGGPYEQYF
. | TRBJ2-7 | TRBD1 | TRBV28 | TGTGCCAGCAGTTTACGTCTGGACAGGGGTGTCGAGCAGTACTTC | CASSLRLDRGVEQYF
many | TRBJ1-4 | TRBD1 | TRBV10-3 | TGTGCCATCAGTGCCATGACAGGGGAAGGTGAAAAACTGTTTTTT | CAISAMTGEGEKLFF
few | TRBJ2-2 | . | TRBV10-3 | TGTGCCATCAGTGAGCCCCAGGGGTGGAGCACCGGGGAGCTGTTTTTT | CAISEPQGWSTGELFF
few | TRBJ1-1 | . | TRBV5-1 | TGCGCCAGCAGCTTGGCTGTGAGCACTGAAGCTTTCTTT | CASSLAVSTEAFF
few | TRBJ2-6 | . | TRBV19 | TGTGCCAGTAGTATTGGGGCAGGAAACTCTGGGGCCAACGTCCTGACTTTC | CASSIGAGNSGANVLTF
medium-sized | TRBJ2-7 | TRBD2 | TRBV27 | TGTGCCAGCAGTTCCAGACTAGCGGGTTACGAGCAGTACTTC | CASSSRLAGYEQYF
many | TRBJ2-5 | TRBD1 | TRBV4-1 | TGCGCCAGCAGCCAAGATACGCAGGGGGCGCAGGTTGAGACCCAGTACTTC | CASSQDTQGAQVETQYF
few | TRBJ2-7 | . | TRBV3-1 | TGTGCCAGCAGCCAAGGGTCCGAGCAGTACTTC | CASSQGSEQYF
. | TRBJ2-7 | TRBD1 | TRBV6-6 | TGTGCCAGCAGAGAGACAGGGAGCTCCTACGAGCAGTACTTC | CASRETGSSYEQYF
few | TRBJ1-6 | . | TRBV5-1 | TGCGCCAGCAGCTCGAGGACAGATAATTCACCCCTCCACTTT | CASSSRTDNSPLHF
many | TRBJ2-3 | . | TRBV12-3/TRBV12-4 | TGTGCCAGCAGTTCCGGGACAGGGAAGGGACTAGCGCTAAGCACAGATACGCAGTATTTT | CASSSGTGKGLALSTDTQYF
. | TRBJ2-3 | . | TRBV29-1 | TGCAGCGTTGTGCCAAACACAGATACGCAGTATTTT | CSVVPNTDTQYF
few | TRBJ1-2 | . | TRBV5-1 | TGCGCCAGCAGCTTGACAACAGGAAACTATGGCTACACCTTC | CASSLTTGNYGYTF
many | TRBJ2-7 | . | TRBV3-1 | TGTGCCAGCAGCCAGACATGGGAGCAGTACTTC | CASSQTWEQYF
. | TRBJ1-4 | . | TRBV19 | TGTGCCAGTAGGAGGATAGCAACTAATGAAAAACTGTTTTTT | CASRRIATNEKLFF
many | TRBJ1-5 | . | TRBV15 | TGTGCCACCAGCAGAGATAGGACTGGCAATCAGCCCCAGCATTTT | CATSRDRTGNQPQHF
many | TRBJ1-1 | TRBD1 | TRBV9 | TGTGCCAGCAGCCCCCGACAGGGCGGGACTGAAGCTTTCTTT | CASSPRQGGTEAFF
many | TRBJ2-2 | . | TRBV5-1 | TGCGCCAGCAGCTTGGCCGGGTCCCACACCGGGGAGCTGTTTTTT | CASSLAGSHTGELFF
many | TRBJ2-5 | . | TRBV7-9 | TGTGCCAGCAGCCGCTCGAGGATCCGGGGAGGAGAGACCCAGTACTTC | CASSRSRIRGGETQYF
. | TRBJ1-1 | . | TRBV6-5 | TGTGCCAGCAGGGGCCCGGCCACTGAAGCTTTCTTT | CASRGPATEAFF
. | TRBJ2-5 | . | TRBV4-2 | TGTGCCAGCAGCCAAGATCCAAGTAACCAAGAGACCCAGTACTTC | CASSQDPSNQETQYF